This T cell receptor (beta chain) was recovered during a study of blood T cell repertoires in COVID-19. Overall study: The United States, Italy and Spain supplied acute and convalescent COVID-19 samples. T cells, B-cell-depleted T cells, or PBMCs provided the cDNA or gDNA that served as material.

CDR1 SGHDN and CDR2 FVKESK come from the germline V gene. The CDR3 consists of 15 residues. V lost 4 bases to trimming and J lost 5 bases; unmatched junction nucleotides: 11. Assay: immunoSEQ multiplex PCR; the TCRdb copy retains only in-frame clones and omits some. Here the sample spans approximately 270,000 clones, 70% to 90% being singletons. Everyone who took part was about 18 to 90 years old, and they came from roughly 25 US areas. Symptom resolution, clearance, or two negative PCRs marked the recovered donors of Cohort 3. This sequence originates from a woman aged 45-59 years who had recovered from COVID-19. The rearrangement joins TRBV14 to TRBJ2-7; 7 bases fit TRBD2. Sequenced material: PBMCs or T cells enriched from blood (not recorded which). This CDR3 reads CASSLLQGGPNEQYF. The CDR3 DNA follows: TGTGCCAGCAGCCTCCTTCAGGGAGGGCCCAACGAGCAGTACTTC.